This TCR beta chain emerged from a study of T cell repertoires in cytomegalovirus infection. Findings of the study overall: Based on cumulative public TCR beta family frequency, carriers of CMV plus the relevant HLA were identified.

In its sample, this clonotype was seen many times. Its target is unknown. The V end lost 5 bases, the J end lost 6 bases, and 9 bases lay between the germline ends. The CDR3 is 12 residues long. Germline V lookup: CDR1 SGHTA, CDR2 FQGNSA. One entry per CDR3 protein, called by TCRdb with MiXCR from the reads. Among approximately 350,000 distinct CDR3 sequences listed, about 35% were seen once. The sequenced sample was cultured PBMCs, obtained from culture after CMV antigen stimulation. The source of this sequence is a human donor in good health (CMV status not recorded). Some clones in this sample may be carry-over from other donors' samples. J is TRBJ2-3 and V is TRBV7-2; a possible D gene is TRBD2 (5 bases). In DNA, the CDR3 is TGTGCCAGCAGCACTAGTTCGGATACGCAGTATTTT. As protein: CASSTSSDTQYF.